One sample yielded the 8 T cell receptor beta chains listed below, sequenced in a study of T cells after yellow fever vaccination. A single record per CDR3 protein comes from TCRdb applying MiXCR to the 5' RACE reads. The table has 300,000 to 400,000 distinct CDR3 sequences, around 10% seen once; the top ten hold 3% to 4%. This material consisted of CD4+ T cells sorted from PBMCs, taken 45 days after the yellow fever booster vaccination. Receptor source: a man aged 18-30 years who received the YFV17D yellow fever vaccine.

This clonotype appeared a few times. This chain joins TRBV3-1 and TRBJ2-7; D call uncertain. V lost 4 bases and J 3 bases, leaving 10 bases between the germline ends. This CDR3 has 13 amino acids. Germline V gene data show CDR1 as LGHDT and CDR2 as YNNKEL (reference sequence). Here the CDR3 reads CASSLGRNYEQYF. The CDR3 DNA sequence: TGTGCCAGCAGCCTAGGACGGAACTACGAGCAGTACTTC.

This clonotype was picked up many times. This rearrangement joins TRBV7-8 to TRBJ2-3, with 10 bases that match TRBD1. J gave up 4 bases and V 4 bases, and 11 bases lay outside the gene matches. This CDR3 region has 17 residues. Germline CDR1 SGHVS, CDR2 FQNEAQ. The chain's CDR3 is CASSSVMTGGNADTQYF. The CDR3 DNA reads TGTGCCAGCAGCTCAGTTATGACAGGGGGCAACGCAGATACGCAGTATTTT.

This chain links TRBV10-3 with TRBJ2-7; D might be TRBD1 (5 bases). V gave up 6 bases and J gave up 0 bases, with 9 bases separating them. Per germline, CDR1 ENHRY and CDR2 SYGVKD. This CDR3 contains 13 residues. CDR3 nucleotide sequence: TGTGCCATCAGACAGGAGAGCTCCTACGAGCAGTACGTC. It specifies CAIRQESSYEQYV.

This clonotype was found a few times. Here the CDR3 reads CASSAPAGGETQYF. The CDR3 DNA follows: TGTGCCAGCAGCGCCCCGGCAGGGGGCGAGACCCAGTACTTC. The chain recombines TRBV9 with TRBJ2-5, with 8 positions matching TRBD1. Germline V CDR1 and CDR2: SGDLS, YYNGEE. This CDR3 has 14 amino acids. V lost 3 bases, J lost 5 bases, and 6 bases stayed unmatched.

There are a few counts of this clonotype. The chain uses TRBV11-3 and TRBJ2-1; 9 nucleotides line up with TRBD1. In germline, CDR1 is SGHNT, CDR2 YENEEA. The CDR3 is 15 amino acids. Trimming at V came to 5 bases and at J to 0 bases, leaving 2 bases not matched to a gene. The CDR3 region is CASSMDRGSYNEQFF. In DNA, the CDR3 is TGTGCCAGCAGCATGGACAGGGGCTCCTACAATGAGCAGTTCTTC.

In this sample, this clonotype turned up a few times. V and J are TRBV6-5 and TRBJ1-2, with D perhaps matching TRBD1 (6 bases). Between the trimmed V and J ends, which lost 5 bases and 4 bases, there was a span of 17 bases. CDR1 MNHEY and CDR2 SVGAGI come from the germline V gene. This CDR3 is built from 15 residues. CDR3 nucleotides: TGTGCCAGCAGTCCCCAGACAGGTCTGGCCTATGGCTACACCTTC. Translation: CASSPQTGLAYGYTF.

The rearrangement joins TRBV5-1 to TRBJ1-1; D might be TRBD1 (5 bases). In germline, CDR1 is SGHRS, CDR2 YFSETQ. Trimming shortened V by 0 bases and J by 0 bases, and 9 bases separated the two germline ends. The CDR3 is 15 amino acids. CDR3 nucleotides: TGCGCCAGCAGCTTGGTACAGGACATGAACACTGAAGCTTTCTTT. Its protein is CASSLVQDMNTEAFF.

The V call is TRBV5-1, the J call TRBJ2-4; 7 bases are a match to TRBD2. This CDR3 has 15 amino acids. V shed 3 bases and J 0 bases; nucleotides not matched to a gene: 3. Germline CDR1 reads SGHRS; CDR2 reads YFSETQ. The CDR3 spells CASSWGGLAKNIQYF. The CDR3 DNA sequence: TGCGCCAGCAGCTGGGGGGGGTTAGCCAAAAACATTCAGTACTTC.